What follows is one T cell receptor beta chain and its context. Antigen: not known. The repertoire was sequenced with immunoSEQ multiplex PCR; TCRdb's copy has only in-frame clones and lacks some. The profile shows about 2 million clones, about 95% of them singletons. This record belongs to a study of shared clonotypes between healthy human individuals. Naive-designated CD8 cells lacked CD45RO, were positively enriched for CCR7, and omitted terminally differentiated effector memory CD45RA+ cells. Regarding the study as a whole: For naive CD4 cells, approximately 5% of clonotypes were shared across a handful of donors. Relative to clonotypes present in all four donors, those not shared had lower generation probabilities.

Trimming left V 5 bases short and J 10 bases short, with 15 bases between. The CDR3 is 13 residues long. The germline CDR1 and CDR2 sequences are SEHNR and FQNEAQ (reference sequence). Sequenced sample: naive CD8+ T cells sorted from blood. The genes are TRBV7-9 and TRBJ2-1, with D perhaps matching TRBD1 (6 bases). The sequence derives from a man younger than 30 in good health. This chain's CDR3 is CASSPVTGWEQFF. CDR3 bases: TGTGCCAGCAGCCCGGTGACAGGATGGGAGCAGTTCTTC. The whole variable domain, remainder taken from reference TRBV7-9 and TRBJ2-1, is DTGVSQNPRHKITKRGQNVTFRCDPISEHNRLYWYRQTLGQGPEFLTYFQNEAQLEKSRLLSDRFSAERPKGSFSTLEIQRTEQGDSAMYLCASSPVTGWEQFFGPGTRLTVL.